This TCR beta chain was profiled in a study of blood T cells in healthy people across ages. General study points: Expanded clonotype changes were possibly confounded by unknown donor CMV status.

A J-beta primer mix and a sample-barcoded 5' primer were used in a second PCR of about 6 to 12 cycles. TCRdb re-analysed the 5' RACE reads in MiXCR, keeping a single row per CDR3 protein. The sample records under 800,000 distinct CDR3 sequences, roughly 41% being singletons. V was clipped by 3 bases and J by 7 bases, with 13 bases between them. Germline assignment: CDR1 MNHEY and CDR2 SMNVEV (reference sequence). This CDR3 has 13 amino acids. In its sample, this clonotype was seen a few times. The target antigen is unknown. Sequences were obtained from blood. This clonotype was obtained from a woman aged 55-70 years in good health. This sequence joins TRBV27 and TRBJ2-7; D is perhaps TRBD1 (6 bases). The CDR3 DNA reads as TGTGCCAGCAGTTTGGCAGGGGCGAGGGAGCAGTACTTC. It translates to CASSLAGAREQYF.